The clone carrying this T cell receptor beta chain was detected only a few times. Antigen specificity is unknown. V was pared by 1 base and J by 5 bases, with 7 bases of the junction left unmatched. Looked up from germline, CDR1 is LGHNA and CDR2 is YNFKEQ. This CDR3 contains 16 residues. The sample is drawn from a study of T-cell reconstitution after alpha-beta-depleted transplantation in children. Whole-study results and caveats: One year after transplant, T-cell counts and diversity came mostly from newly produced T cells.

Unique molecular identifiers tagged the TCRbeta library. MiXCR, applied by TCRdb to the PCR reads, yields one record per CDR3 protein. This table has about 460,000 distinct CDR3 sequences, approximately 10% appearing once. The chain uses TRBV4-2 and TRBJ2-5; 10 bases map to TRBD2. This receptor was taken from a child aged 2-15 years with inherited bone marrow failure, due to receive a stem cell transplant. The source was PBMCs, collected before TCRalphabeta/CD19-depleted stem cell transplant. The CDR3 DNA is TGTGCCAGCAGCCAAGTGGTAGCGGGAGGTGTGGAGACCCAGTACTTC. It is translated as CASSQVVAGGVETQYF.